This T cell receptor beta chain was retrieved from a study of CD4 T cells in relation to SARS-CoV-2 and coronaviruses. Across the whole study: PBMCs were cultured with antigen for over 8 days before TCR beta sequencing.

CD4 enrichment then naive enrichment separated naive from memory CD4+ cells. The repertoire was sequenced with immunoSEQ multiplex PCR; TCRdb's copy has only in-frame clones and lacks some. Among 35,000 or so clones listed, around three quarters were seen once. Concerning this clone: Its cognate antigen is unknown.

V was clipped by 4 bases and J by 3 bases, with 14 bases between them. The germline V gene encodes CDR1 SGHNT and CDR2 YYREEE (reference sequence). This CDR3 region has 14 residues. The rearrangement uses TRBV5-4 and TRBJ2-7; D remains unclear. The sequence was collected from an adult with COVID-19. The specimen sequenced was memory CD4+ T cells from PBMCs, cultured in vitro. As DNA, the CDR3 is TGTGCCAGCAGCCCTAGGGCCGGTAACTACGAGCAGTACTTC. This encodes CASSPRAGNYEQYF.